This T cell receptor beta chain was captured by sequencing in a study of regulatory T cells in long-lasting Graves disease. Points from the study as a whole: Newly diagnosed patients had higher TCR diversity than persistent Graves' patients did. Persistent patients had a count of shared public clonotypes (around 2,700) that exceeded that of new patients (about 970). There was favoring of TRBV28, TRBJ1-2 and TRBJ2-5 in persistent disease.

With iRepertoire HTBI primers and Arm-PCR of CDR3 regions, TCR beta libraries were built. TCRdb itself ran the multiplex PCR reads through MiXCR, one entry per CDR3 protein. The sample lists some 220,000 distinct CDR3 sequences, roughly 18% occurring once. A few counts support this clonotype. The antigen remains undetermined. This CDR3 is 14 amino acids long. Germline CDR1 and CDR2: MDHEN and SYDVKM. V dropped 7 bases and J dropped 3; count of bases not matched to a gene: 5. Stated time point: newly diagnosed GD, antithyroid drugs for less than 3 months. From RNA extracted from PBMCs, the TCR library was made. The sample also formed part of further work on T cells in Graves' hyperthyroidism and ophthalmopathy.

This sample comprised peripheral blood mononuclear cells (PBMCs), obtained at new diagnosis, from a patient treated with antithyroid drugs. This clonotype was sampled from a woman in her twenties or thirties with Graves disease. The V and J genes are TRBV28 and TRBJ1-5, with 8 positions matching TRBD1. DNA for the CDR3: TGTGCCAGCACTCAGGGGGCGGTCAATCAGCCCCAGCATTTT. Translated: CASTQGAVNQPQHF.